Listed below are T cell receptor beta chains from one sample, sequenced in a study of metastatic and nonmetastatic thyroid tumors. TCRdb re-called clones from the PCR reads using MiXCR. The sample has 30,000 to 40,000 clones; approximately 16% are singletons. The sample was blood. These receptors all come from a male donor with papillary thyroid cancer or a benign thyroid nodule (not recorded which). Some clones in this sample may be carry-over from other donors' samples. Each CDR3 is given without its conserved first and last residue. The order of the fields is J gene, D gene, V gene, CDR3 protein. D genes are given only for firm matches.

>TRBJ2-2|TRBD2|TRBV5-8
ASRPSGRANTGELF
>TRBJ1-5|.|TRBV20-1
SDPRPGSGGVSRNQPQH
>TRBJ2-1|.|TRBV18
ASSPPSGRTYNEQF
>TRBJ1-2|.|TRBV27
ASSHYLRAANYGYT
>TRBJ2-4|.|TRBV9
ASSPVLDRNIQY
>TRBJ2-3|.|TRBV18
ASSRTVYSYEQY
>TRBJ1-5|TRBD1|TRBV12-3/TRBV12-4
ASSPGQGGQPQH
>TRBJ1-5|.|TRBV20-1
SAKYNQPQH
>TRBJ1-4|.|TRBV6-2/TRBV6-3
ASSYGGSTRLLF
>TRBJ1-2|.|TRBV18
ASSPTDPRGYT
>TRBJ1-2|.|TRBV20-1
SASRPNYGYT
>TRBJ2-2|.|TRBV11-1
ASSLRGGANTGELF
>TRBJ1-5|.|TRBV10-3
AISESTGSQPQH